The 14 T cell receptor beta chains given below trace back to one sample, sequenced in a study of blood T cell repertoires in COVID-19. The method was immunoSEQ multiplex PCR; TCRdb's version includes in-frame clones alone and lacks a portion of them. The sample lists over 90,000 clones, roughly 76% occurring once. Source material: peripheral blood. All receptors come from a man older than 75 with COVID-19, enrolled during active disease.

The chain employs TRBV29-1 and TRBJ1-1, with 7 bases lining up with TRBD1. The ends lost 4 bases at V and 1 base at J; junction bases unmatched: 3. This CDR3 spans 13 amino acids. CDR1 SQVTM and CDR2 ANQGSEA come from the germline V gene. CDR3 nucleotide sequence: TGCAGCGTTGCCGGGACAGCGAACACTGAAGCTTTCTTT. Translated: CSVAGTANTEAFF.

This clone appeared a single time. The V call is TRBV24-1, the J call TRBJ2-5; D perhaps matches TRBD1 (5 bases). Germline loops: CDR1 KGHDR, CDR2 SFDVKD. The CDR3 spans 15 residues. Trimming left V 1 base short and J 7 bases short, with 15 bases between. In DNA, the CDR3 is TGTGCCACCAGTGATTTTGCCCAGGGCGACGGGACCCAGTACTTC. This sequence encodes CATSDFAQGDGTQYF.

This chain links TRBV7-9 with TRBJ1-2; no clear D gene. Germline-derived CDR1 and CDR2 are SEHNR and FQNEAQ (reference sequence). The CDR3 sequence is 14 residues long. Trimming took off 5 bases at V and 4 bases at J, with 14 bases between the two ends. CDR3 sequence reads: CASSRPRGSYGYTF. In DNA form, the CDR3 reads TGTGCCAGCAGCCGACCCCGGGGAAGCTATGGCTACACCTTC.

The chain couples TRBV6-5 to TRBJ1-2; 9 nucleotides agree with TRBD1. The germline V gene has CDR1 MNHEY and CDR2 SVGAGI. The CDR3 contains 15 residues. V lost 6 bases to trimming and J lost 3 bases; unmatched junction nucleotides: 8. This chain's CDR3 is CASSPGTGRHYGYTF. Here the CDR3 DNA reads TGTGCCAGCAGCCCCGGGACAGGGAGACACTATGGCTACACCTTC.

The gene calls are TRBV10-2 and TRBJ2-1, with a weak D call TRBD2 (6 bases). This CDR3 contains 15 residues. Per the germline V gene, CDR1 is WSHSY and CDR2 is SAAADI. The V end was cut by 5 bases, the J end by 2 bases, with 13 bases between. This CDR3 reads CASSLGGATYNEQFF. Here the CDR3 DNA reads TGCGCCAGCAGTCTGGGCGGGGCTACCTACAATGAGCAGTTCTTC.

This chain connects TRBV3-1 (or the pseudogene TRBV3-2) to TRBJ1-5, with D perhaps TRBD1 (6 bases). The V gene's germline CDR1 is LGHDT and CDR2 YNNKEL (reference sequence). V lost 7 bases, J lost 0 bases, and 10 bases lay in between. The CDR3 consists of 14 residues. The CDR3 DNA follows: TGTGCCAGCAACTTACAGGGTAGCAATCAGCCCCAGCATTTT. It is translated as CASNLQGSNQPQHF.

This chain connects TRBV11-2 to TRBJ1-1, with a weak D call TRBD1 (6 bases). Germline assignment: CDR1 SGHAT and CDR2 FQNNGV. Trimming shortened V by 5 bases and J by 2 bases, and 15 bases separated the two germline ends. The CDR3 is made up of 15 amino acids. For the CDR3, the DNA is TGTGCCAGCAGCGGTTATGGACAGTACAACACTGAAGCTTTCTTT. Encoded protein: CASSGYGQYNTEAFF. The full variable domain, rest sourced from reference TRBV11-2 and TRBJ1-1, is EAGVAQSPRYKIIEKRQSVAFWCNPISGHATLYWYQQILGQGPKLLIQFQNNGVVDDSQLPKDRFSAERLKGVDSTLKIQPAKLEDSAVYLCASSGYGQYNTEAFFGQGTRLTVV.

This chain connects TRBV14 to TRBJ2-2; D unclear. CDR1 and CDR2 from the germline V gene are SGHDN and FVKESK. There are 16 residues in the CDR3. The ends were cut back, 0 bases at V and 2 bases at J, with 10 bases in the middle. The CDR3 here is CASSQESPRNTGELFF. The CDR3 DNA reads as TGTGCCAGCAGCCAAGAGAGTCCACGTAACACCGGGGAGCTGTTTTTT. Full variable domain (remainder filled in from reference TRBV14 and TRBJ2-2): EAGVTQFPSHSVIEKGQTVTLRCDPISGHDNLYWYRRVMGKEIKFLLHFVKESKQDESGMPNNRFLAERTGGTYSTLKVQPAELEDSGVYFCASSQESPRNTGELFFGEGSRLTVL.

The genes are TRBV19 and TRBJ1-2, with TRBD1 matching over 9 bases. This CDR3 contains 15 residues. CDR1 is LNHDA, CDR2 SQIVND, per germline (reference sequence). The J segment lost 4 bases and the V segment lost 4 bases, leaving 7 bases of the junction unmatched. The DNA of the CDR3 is TGTGCCAGTAGTACCGGGACAGGGTTGGGCTATGGCTACACCTTC. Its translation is CASSTGTGLGYGYTF.

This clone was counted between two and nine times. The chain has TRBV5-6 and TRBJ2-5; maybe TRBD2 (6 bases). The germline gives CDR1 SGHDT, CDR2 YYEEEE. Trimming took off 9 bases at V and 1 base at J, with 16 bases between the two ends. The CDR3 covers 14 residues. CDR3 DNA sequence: TGTGCCACCAATGGGGGAGGCCCCCAAGAGACCCAGTACTTC. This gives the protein CATNGGGPQETQYF.

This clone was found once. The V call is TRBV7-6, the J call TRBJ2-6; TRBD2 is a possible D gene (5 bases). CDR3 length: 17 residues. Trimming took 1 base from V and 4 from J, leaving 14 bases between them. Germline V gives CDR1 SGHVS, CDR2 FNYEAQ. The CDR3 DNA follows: TGTGCCAGCAGCTTAGTTCGGGATCTGACCGGGGCCAACGTCCTGACTTTC. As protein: CASSLVRDLTGANVLTF.

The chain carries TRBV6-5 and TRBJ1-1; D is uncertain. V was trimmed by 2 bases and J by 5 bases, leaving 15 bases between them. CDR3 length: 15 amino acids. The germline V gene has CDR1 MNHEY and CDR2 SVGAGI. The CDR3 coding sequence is TGTGCCAGCAGTTACAGCTTAGGAGTTGGAACTGAAGCTTTCTTT. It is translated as CASSYSLGVGTEAFF.

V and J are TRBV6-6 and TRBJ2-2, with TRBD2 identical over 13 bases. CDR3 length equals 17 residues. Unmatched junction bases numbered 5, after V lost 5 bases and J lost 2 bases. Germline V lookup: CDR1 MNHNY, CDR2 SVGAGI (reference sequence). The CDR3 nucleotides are TGTGCCAGCAGTCTACTAGCGGGGGGGCCTAACACCGGGGAGCTGTTTTTT. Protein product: CASSLLAGGPNTGELFF.

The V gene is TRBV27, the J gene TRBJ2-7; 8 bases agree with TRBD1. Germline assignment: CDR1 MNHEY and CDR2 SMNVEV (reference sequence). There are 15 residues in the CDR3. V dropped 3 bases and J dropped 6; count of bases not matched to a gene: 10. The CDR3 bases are TGTGCCAGCAGTTTGCGCCGGACAGGGAATTCCGAGCAGTACTTC. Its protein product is CASSLRRTGNSEQYF.